This T cell receptor beta chain was captured by sequencing in a study of blood T cell repertoires in COVID-19. Study-wide context: In each case, the material was cDNA or gDNA derived from T cells, B-cell-depleted T cells, or PBMCs.

Trimming took 4 bases from V and 0 from J; bases not matched to a gene: 7. Germline V gene data show CDR1 as SGHRS and CDR2 as YFSETQ. The CDR3 has 17 amino acids. In the authors' workflow: For nucleated cells, counts were estimated from reference gene primer amplification. Using immunoSEQ multiplex PCR, the repertoire was profiled, and TCRdb retains in-frame clones only, with some absent. That table is the source of V, J and clone size, and D and trimming were worked out from the DNA. The sample holds about 75,000 clones, 80% to 95% seen once. This rearrangement joins TRBV5-1 to TRBJ2-6; the match to TRBD2 covers 7 bases. The clonotype comes from a human donor in a cohort sampled during active COVID-19. Sequenced material: peripheral blood. The CDR3 reads CASSVGTTSSGANVLTF. CDR3 nucleotide sequence: TGCGCCAGCAGCGTCGGGACTACAAGCTCTGGGGCCAACGTCCTGACTTTC.